Below, one T cell receptor (beta chain) is given with its context. This clonotype has ten or more counts. Its antigen remains unidentified. No per-base quality is available; no much larger clone lies one base away. TCR beta repertoires were profiled from peripheral blood of about a dozen young patients with multiple sclerosis to demonstrate the VDJtools post-analysis software. The patients with multiple sclerosis were children and adolescents between about 6 and 15 years of age. The germline V gene (reference sequence) gives CDR1 as SEHNR and CDR2 as FQNEAQ. The trim is 11 bases for V and 0 bases for J, with a gap of 11 bases between the germline ends. From the cysteine through the phenylalanine, the CDR3 covers 12 amino acids. Of all the DNA, just the CDR3 is kept, 36 bases in frame from base 1. This entry is derived from a study of post-analysis software for immune sequencing data (dated by TCRdb to about 2015). The study in broad terms: Relapsing-remitting, secondary progressive and progressive-relapsing multiple sclerosis were recorded as disease courses, and subtype annotation was lacking for some patients. The multiple sclerosis patient repertoires were compared with about a dozen previously published healthy control repertoires from donors aged roughly 6 to 27 years. A subset of samples was prepared in parallel using single-end sample barcoding, then pooled and co-amplified after Illumina adapter ligation. Summary of the overall study and its limitations: Compared with controls, multiple sclerosis patients had significantly lower normalized Chao1 diversity, a finding suggesting substantial peripheral T-cell clonal expansion. When samples were clustered directly using the F measure, samples prepared in the same batch co-clustered strongly, which prompted a batch-effect correction. Patients showed significantly higher frequencies than controls for a handful of TRBV segments, among them TRBV5-6, TRBV5-1 and TRBV20-1. The multiple sclerosis patient group was slightly younger than the control group.

The library was produced with PCR. The sequencer was an Illumina HiSeq 2500. Unique molecular identifiers were incorporated into TCR beta cDNA libraries to reduce PCR and sequencing biases. Some 500,000 cDNA molecules were obtained per 1 to 10 million input T cells, so each molecule approximated one T cell. Patient libraries were prepared and sequenced with the same protocol used for the earlier healthy control dataset. Within a given batch, samples were prepared together, multiplexed and sequenced on the same HiSeq lane. In the original analysis: Raw barcoded reads were processed with MIGEC, discarding single-read molecular identifier groups before consensus assembly and CDR3 extraction. Clonotype tables were post-analysed with VDJtools, normalizing diversity by down-sampling all datasets to the smallest sample size. In repertoire overlap clustering, CDR3 amino acid sequences, but not nucleotide sequences, were matched to correct batch-related cross-sample contamination. TCRdb took the public reads, trimmed them with fastp at Q25, ran MiXCR for clone calling and kept in-frame beta chains. Each CDR3 protein gets just one entry, which takes the most common genes and DNA from the rows behind it. TCRdb, not the original authors, processed these V and J calls. Present in this sample are 750,000 to 900,000 distinct CDR3 sequences, 40% to 55% of which were seen just once. Roughly 4.9% of the sample lies in the top ten.

The sequenced material came from blood. The chain is encoded by TRBV7-9 joined to TRBJ2-7; the D gene is possibly TRBD2, with 6 bases matching. The sequence was collected from a girl aged 10-17 years with multiple sclerosis. The DNA reads as follows: TGTGCCTCCGGAGGGGCCTCCTACGAGCAGTACTTC. Translated, this is CASGGASYEQYF.